A selection of T cell receptor beta chains follows, all from one sample in a study of spatial heterogeneity in lung cancer. TCRdb passed the 5' RACE reads through MiXCR, listing each CDR3 protein once. The sample yields about 56,000 distinct CDR3 sequences, about 8% seen once. This specimen was PBMCs, taken at surgery. These receptors all stem from a female donor with early-stage non-small cell lung cancer. Each CDR3 is given with its conserved first and last residue. D genes are given only for firm matches. The listing skips clone size in some rows; elsewhere it reads once, few, many or a size class.

>TRBV28|TRBJ2-3|TRBD2|many
CASVLAGAQSTDTQYF
TGTGCCAGCGTCCTAGCGGGGGCTCAGAGCACAGATACGCAGTATTTT
>TRBV23-1|TRBJ2-3|-|many
CASGLSGFGTDTQYF
TGCGCCAGCGGTCTAAGCGGCTTCGGCACAGATACGCAGTATTTT
>TRBV5-1|TRBJ1-3|-|many
CASSLEQGNTIYF
TGCGCCAGCAGCTTGGAACAAGGAAACACCATATATTTT
>TRBV20-1|TRBJ2-2|TRBD2|few
CSAREAGKNTGELFF
TGCAGTGCTAGAGAAGCGGGAAAGAACACCGGGGAGCTGTTTTTT
>TRBV6-6|TRBJ2-1|TRBD2|few
CASSLGRGPEPLRFF
TGTGCCAGCAGCCTTGGGAGGGGACCCGAGCCACTGCGTTTCTTC
>TRBV6-6|TRBJ1-1|-|many
CASSTGTEAFF
TGTGCCAGCTCCACTGGGACTGAAGCTTTCTTT
>TRBV10-2|TRBJ1-1|-|many
CASSDWRPNTEAFF
TGCGCCAGCAGTGATTGGAGACCAAACACTGAAGCTTTCTTT
>TRBV5-1|TRBJ2-4|TRBD1|-
CASSSRDSGNTQYF
TGCGCCAGCAGCTCCCGGGACAGTGGAAACACTCAGTACTTC
>TRBV7-2|TRBJ2-2|-|-
CASRLGQNTGELFF
TGTGCCAGCAGGCTGGGCCAGAACACCGGGGAGCTGTTTTTT
>TRBV5-1|TRBJ1-1|-|many
CASSPEGENTEAFF
TGCGCCAGCAGCCCCGAAGGGGAGAACACTGAAGCTTTCTTT
>TRBV3-1|TRBJ1-1|TRBD1|many
CASSRTGAVTEAFF
TGTGCCAGCAGCCGAACAGGGGCGGTCACTGAAGCTTTCTTT
>TRBV3-1|TRBJ2-1|-|many
CASSQALGLSGNEQFF
TGTGCCAGCAGCCAAGCTCTGGGGCTCTCCGGGAATGAGCAGTTCTTC
>TRBV13|TRBJ2-3|-|-
CASSRTALAPTDTQYF
TGTGCCAGCAGCCGGACAGCGCTAGCGCCCACAGATACGCAGTATTTT
>TRBV5-1|TRBJ1-4|-|-
CASSPGADNEKLFF
TGCGCCAGCAGCCCCGGGGCAGATAATGAAAAACTGTTTTTT
>TRBV20-1|TRBJ2-7|-|few
CSATGRAGYEQYF
TGCAGTGCAACAGGACGTGCCGGCTACGAGCAGTACTTC
>TRBV5-6|TRBJ1-5|-|many
CASSLGVQPQHF
TGTGCCAGCAGCTTGGGGGTCCAGCCCCAGCATTTT
>TRBV12-3/TRBV12-4|TRBJ1-1|-|-
CASSWNRDTEAFF
TGTGCCAGCAGTTGGAACAGGGACACTGAAGCTTTCTTT
>TRBV28|TRBJ1-6|-|many
CASRGTSPLHF
TGTGCCAGCAGGGGAACGTCACCCCTCCACTTT
>TRBV6-1|TRBJ2-2|-|few
CASSGQLTTGELFF
TGTGCCAGCAGTGGACAGCTTACCACCGGGGAGCTGTTTTTT
>TRBV2|TRBJ2-5|TRBD1|few
CASSEGQGMETQYF
TGTGCCAGCAGTGAGGGACAGGGAATGGAGACCCAGTACTTC
>TRBV18|TRBJ2-5|TRBD1|-
CASYPGDSDRTQYF
TGTGCCAGCTACCCCGGGGACAGCGACCGGACCCAGTACTTC
>TRBV5-4|TRBJ1-1|TRBD1|-
CASTTGAGMNTEAFF
TGTGCCAGCACCACAGGGGCGGGTATGAACACTGAAGCTTTCTTT
>TRBV5-1|TRBJ1-1|-|many
CASSLVGGGRVNTEAFF
TGCGCCAGCAGCTTGGTGGGCGGGGGGCGAGTGAACACTGAAGCTTTCTTT
>TRBV12-3/TRBV12-4|TRBJ2-3|-|few
CASKRDLNTQYF
TGTGCCAGCAAGAGGGATTTAAATACGCAGTATTTT
>TRBV20-1|TRBJ2-2|-|many
CSARVTRETGELFF
TGCAGTGCTAGAGTCACGAGGGAAACCGGGGAGCTGTTTTTT
>TRBV9|TRBJ1-1|TRBD1|many
CASSPQGANTEAFF
TGTGCCAGCAGCCCCCAGGGGGCCAACACTGAAGCTTTCTTT
>TRBV14|TRBJ1-2|TRBD1|-
CASSQDWQGAYGYTF
TGTGCCAGCAGCCAAGATTGGCAGGGGGCCTATGGCTACACCTTC
>TRBV28|TRBJ2-7|TRBD1|few
CASSLLTGTGVPYEQYF
TGTGCCAGCAGTTTGCTGACCGGGACAGGGGTTCCTTACGAGCAGTACTTC
>TRBV7-2|TRBJ2-1|TRBD2|few
CASSLRRGYTYNEQFF
TGTGCCAGCAGCTTACGGCGGGGGTATACCTACAATGAGCAGTTCTTC
>TRBV19|TRBJ2-1|TRBD2|-
CASSTSSGAYNEQFF
TGTGCCAGTAGTACTTCTAGCGGGGCCTACAATGAGCAGTTCTTC